Listed below are T cell receptor beta chains from one sample, sequenced in a study of blood T cell repertoires in COVID-19. TCRdb keeps only in-frame clones here, not all; method: immunoSEQ multiplex PCR. Among some 290,000 clones listed, 88% were seen once. The sequenced material came from peripheral blood. The source is a woman aged 25-40 years with COVID-19, enrolled during active disease. CDR3s include the opening cysteine and the closing phenylalanine or tryptophan. The order of the fields is D gene, clone size, V gene, J gene, CDR3 DNA, CDR3 protein. A D gene is named only where the DNA matches it firmly. The listing skips clone size in some rows; elsewhere it reads once, few, many or a size class.

d_gene: TRBD2; abundance: -; v_gene: TRBV20-1; j_gene: TRBJ2-4; CDR3nt: TGCAGTGCTAGTCGCTTACCTCTAGCGGGAGGCAAAAACATTCAGTACTTC; CDR3aa: CSASRLPLAGGKNIQYF
d_gene: -; abundance: -; v_gene: TRBV9; j_gene: TRBJ2-3; CDR3nt: TGTGCCAGCAGCGTCAGGGGTCCTAGCACAGATACGCAGTATTTT; CDR3aa: CASSVRGPSTDTQYF
d_gene: -; abundance: -; v_gene: TRBV7-9; j_gene: TRBJ1-1; CDR3nt: TGTGCCAGCAGCTTGACAGCGCAGGAAGCTTTCTTT; CDR3aa: CASSLTAQEAFF
d_gene: -; abundance: -; v_gene: TRBV2; j_gene: TRBJ1-5; CDR3nt: TGTGCCAGCAGTGAAACGGTTAGCAATCAGCCCCAGCATTTT; CDR3aa: CASSETVSNQPQHF
d_gene: -; abundance: -; v_gene: TRBV5-5; j_gene: TRBJ1-1; CDR3nt: TGTGCCAGCCTTCCTCGGGGGGCGGGGACTGAAGCTTTCTTT; CDR3aa: CASLPRGAGTEAFF
d_gene: TRBD2; abundance: -; v_gene: TRBV5-4; j_gene: TRBJ2-1; CDR3nt: TGTGCCAGCAGCTCCCCCGGGACTAGAGTCAATGAGCAGTTCTTC; CDR3aa: CASSSPGTRVNEQFF
d_gene: -; abundance: -; v_gene: TRBV7-2; j_gene: TRBJ1-6; CDR3nt: TGTGCCAGCAGTCTCGGACTAGGGGCTGCTTCACCCCTCCACTTT; CDR3aa: CASSLGLGAASPLHF
d_gene: -; abundance: -; v_gene: TRBV18; j_gene: TRBJ2-5; CDR3nt: TGTGCCAGCTCACCAGGAGTATCGGAGACCCAGTACTTC; CDR3aa: CASSPGVSETQYF
d_gene: TRBD2; abundance: -; v_gene: TRBV2; j_gene: TRBJ2-5; CDR3nt: TGTGCCAGCAGGCGGGAGCGAGAGACCCAGTACTTC; CDR3aa: CASRRERETQYF
d_gene: -; abundance: -; v_gene: TRBV28; j_gene: TRBJ1-2; CDR3nt: TGTGCCAGCAGTTTATTGGGAGGGTCGGACTACACCTTC; CDR3aa: CASSLLGGSDYTF
d_gene: -; abundance: -; v_gene: TRBV7-9; j_gene: TRBJ1-4; CDR3nt: TGTGCCAGCAGCGCCATGAGGGGGGAGGGCGAAAAACTGTTTTTT; CDR3aa: CASSAMRGEGEKLFF
d_gene: TRBD2; abundance: -; v_gene: TRBV18; j_gene: TRBJ2-1; CDR3nt: TGTGCCAGCTCACCATCAAGCGGGAGGTCGTACAATGAGCAGTTCTTC; CDR3aa: CASSPSSGRSYNEQFF
d_gene: -; abundance: -; v_gene: TRBV28; j_gene: TRBJ1-1; CDR3nt: TGTGCCAGCAGTTACCAGGTGGGCACTGAAGCTTTCTTT; CDR3aa: CASSYQVGTEAFF
d_gene: TRBD1; abundance: -; v_gene: TRBV28; j_gene: TRBJ1-2; CDR3nt: TGTGCCAGCACCAAGGGACAGTCTTCCATCAACTATGGCTACACCTTC; CDR3aa: CASTKGQSSINYGYTF
d_gene: TRBD2; abundance: once; v_gene: TRBV5-6; j_gene: TRBJ2-7; CDR3nt: TGTGCCAGCAGCCCGACTAGCGGGAGGGCGGATCAGTACTTC; CDR3aa: CASSPTSGRADQYF
d_gene: -; abundance: -; v_gene: TRBV6-1; j_gene: TRBJ2-7; CDR3nt: TGTGCCAGCAGTGAAGGACAGGTACACTCCTACGAGCAGTACTTC; CDR3aa: CASSEGQVHSYEQYF
d_gene: -; abundance: -; v_gene: TRBV5-4; j_gene: TRBJ2-7; CDR3nt: TGTGCCAGCAGCTTCGGCTACGAGCAGTACTTC; CDR3aa: CASSFGYEQYF
d_gene: -; abundance: -; v_gene: TRBV9; j_gene: TRBJ2-3; CDR3nt: TGTGCCAGCAGCGTAGCGGGGTGGGCTAGCACAGATACGCAGTATTTT; CDR3aa: CASSVAGWASTDTQYF
d_gene: -; abundance: -; v_gene: TRBV11-3; j_gene: TRBJ2-7; CDR3nt: TGTGCCAGCAGCTCAGACGCCGGGAAGCAGTACTTC; CDR3aa: CASSSDAGKQYF
d_gene: TRBD2; abundance: -; v_gene: TRBV9; j_gene: TRBJ2-3; CDR3nt: TGTGCCAGCAGCGTAGTAGCGGGTGGCACAGATACGCAGTATTTT; CDR3aa: CASSVVAGGTDTQYF
d_gene: -; abundance: -; v_gene: TRBV28; j_gene: TRBJ1-1; CDR3nt: TGTGCCAGCGACAGCCAGAACACTGAAGCTTTCTTT; CDR3aa: CASDSQNTEAFF
d_gene: -; abundance: -; v_gene: TRBV6-5; j_gene: TRBJ1-3; CDR3nt: TGTGCCAGCAGTTACTCGTTTCCCCGCGGTGGAAACACCATATATTTT; CDR3aa: CASSYSFPRGGNTIYF
d_gene: TRBD2; abundance: once; v_gene: TRBV2; j_gene: TRBJ2-7; CDR3nt: TGTGCCAGTGCCCCAGGACTAGGATACGAGCAGTACTTC; CDR3aa: CASAPGLGYEQYF
d_gene: -; abundance: once; v_gene: TRBV7-9; j_gene: TRBJ2-1; CDR3nt: TGTGCCAGCAGCTTATCTTTGGGGGCAGTCAGCTCCTACAATGAGCAGTTCTTC; CDR3aa: CASSLSLGAVSSYNEQFF
d_gene: TRBD1; abundance: -; v_gene: TRBV6-5; j_gene: TRBJ1-5; CDR3nt: TGTGCCAGCAGCGACAGGGGTAGCAATCAGCCCCAGCATTTT; CDR3aa: CASSDRGSNQPQHF
d_gene: -; abundance: -; v_gene: TRBV7-2; j_gene: TRBJ1-1; CDR3nt: TGTGCCAGCAGCTCCGGGTCGAGGGAAGCTTTCTTT; CDR3aa: CASSSGSREAFF
d_gene: -; abundance: -; v_gene: TRBV28; j_gene: TRBJ1-2; CDR3nt: TGTGCCAGTACCTCACAGGGTGATTATGGCTACACCTTC; CDR3aa: CASTSQGDYGYTF
d_gene: TRBD1; abundance: -; v_gene: TRBV29-1; j_gene: TRBJ2-7; CDR3nt: TGCAGCGCTATACCGGCGGGACAGGAACGCTACGAGCAGTACTTC; CDR3aa: CSAIPAGQERYEQYF
d_gene: TRBD2; abundance: -; v_gene: TRBV2; j_gene: TRBJ2-7; CDR3nt: TGTGCCAGCACGGGCCGGGGGGGAGAAGGCCCCTACGAGCAGTACTTC; CDR3aa: CASTGRGGEGPYEQYF
d_gene: TRBD1; abundance: -; v_gene: TRBV10-1; j_gene: TRBJ1-5; CDR3nt: TGCGCCAGCAGAGGTGTGGGCAGGGGGCTTCGCAATCAGCCCCAGCATTTT; CDR3aa: CASRGVGRGLRNQPQHF
d_gene: TRBD1; abundance: -; v_gene: TRBV7-9; j_gene: TRBJ2-7; CDR3nt: TGTGCCAGCAGCATGGGGTTAACCGGGACAGAGACCTACGAGCAGTACTTC; CDR3aa: CASSMGLTGTETYEQYF
d_gene: -; abundance: -; v_gene: TRBV6-1; j_gene: TRBJ1-2; CDR3nt: TGTGCCAGCAGTGAAGCAAGGACAGAAACGGGGTATGGCTACACCTTC; CDR3aa: CASSEARTETGYGYTF
d_gene: TRBD2; abundance: -; v_gene: TRBV4-1; j_gene: TRBJ2-6; CDR3nt: TGCGCCAGCAGCCAATTATCGACGGGGGGTTCTGGGGCCAACGTCCTGACTTTC; CDR3aa: CASSQLSTGGSGANVLTF
d_gene: -; abundance: -; v_gene: TRBV6-5; j_gene: TRBJ1-3; CDR3nt: TGTGCCAGCACTTTGTCGAGAGCGGCAAACACCATATATTTT; CDR3aa: CASTLSRAANTIYF
d_gene: TRBD1; abundance: -; v_gene: TRBV6-2/TRBV6-3; j_gene: TRBJ1-1; CDR3nt: TGTGCCAGCAGTTCAGGACAGGGTAGTCGAGAAACTGAAGCTTTCTTT; CDR3aa: CASSSGQGSRETEAFF